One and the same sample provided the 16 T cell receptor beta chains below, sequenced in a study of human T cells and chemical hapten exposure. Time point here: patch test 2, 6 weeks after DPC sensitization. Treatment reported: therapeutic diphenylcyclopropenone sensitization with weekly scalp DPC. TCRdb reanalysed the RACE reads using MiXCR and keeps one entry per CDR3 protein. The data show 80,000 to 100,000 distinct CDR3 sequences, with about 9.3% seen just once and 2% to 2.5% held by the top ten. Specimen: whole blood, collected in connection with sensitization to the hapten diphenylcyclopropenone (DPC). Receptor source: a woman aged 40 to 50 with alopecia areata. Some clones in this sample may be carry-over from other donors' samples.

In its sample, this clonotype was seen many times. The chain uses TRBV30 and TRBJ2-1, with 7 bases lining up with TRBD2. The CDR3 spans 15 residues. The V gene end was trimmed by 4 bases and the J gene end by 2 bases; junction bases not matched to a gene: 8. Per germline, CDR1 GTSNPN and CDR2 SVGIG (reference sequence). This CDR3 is CAWMDGRTAYNEQFF. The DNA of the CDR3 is TGTGCCTGGATGGACGGGAGGACGGCCTACAATGAGCAGTTCTTC.

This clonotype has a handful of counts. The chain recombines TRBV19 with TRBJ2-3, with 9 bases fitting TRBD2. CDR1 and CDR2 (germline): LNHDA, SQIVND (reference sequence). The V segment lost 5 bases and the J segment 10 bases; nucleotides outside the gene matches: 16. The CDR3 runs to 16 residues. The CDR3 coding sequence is TGTGCCAGTAGTCCGCTAGTAGCGGGGGCAACCAGGGCGCAGTATTTT. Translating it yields CASSPLVAGATRAQYF.

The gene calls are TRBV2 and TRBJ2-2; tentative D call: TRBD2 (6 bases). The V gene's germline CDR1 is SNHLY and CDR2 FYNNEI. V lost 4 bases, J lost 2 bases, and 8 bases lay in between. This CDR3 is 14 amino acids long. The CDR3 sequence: CASSAGRNTGELFF. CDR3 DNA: TGTGCCAGCAGTGCCGGGAGAAACACCGGGGAGCTGTTTTTT.

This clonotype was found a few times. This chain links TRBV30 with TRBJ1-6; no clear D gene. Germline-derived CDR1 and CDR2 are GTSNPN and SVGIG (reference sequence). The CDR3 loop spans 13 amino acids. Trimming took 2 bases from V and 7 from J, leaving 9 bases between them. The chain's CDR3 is CAWSQERNSPLHF. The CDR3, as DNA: TGTGCCTGGAGTCAGGAGAGAAATTCACCCCTCCACTTT.

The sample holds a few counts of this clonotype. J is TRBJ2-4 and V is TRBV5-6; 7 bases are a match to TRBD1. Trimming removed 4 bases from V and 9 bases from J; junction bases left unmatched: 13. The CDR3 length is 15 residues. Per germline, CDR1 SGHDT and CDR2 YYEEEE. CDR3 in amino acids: CASSHLTTGKPIQYF. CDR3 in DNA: TGTGCCAGCAGCCATCTCACGACAGGGAAGCCCATTCAGTACTTC.

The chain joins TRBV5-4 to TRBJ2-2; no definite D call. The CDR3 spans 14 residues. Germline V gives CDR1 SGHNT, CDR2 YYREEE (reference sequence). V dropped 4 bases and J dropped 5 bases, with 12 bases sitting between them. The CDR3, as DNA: TGTGCCAGCAGCCCCGTTCAAGGTACCGGGGAGCTGTTTTTT. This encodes CASSPVQGTGELFF.

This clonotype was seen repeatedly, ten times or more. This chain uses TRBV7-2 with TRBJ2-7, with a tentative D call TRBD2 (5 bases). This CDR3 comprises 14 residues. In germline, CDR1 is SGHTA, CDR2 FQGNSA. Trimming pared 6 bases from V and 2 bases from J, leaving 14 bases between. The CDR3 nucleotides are TGTGCCAGCAGTCCTGTCGGGAACACCTACGAGCAGTACTTC. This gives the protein CASSPVGNTYEQYF.

CDR3 DNA sequence: TGTGCCAGCAGCCAACTCTGGTCCCTCTCTGGGGCCAACGTCCTGACTTTC. It specifies CASSQLWSLSGANVLTF. This chain joins TRBV7-6 and TRBJ2-6; D not resolved. The V and J ends lost 5 bases and 0 bases respectively, with 14 bases between them. The germline CDR1 and CDR2 sequences are SGHVS and FNYEAQ. The CDR3 sequence is 17 residues long.

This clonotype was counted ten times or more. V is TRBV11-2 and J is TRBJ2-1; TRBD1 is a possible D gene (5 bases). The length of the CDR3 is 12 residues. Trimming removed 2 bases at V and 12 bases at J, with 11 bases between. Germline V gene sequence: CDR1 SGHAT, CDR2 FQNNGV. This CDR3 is CASSLSRVSQFF. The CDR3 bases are TGTGCCAGCAGCTTATCCAGGGTATCGCAGTTCTTC.

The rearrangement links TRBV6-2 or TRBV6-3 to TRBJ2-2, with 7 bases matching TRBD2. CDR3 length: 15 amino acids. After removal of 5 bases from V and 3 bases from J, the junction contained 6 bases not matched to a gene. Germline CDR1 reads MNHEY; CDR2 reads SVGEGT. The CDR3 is CASSPGGSHTGELFF. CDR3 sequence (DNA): TGTGCCAGCAGTCCCGGGGGGAGCCACACCGGGGAGCTGTTTTTT.

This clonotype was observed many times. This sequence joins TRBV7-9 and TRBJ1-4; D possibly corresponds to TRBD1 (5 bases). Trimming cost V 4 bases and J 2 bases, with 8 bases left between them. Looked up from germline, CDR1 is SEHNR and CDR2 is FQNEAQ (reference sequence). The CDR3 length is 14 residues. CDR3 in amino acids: CASSSQGTNEKLFF. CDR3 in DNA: TGTGCCAGCAGCTCTCAGGGTACTAATGAAAAACTGTTTTTT.

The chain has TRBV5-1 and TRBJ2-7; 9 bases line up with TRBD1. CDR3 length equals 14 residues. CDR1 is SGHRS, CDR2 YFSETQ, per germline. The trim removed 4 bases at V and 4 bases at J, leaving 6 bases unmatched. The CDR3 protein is CASSAPDRGYEQYF. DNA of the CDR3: TGCGCCAGCAGCGCCCCAGACAGGGGGTACGAGCAGTACTTC.

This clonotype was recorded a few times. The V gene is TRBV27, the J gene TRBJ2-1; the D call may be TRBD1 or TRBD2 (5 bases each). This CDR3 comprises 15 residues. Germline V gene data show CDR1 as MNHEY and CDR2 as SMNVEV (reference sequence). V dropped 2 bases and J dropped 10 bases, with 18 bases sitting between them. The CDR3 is CASSLISSGRWEQFF. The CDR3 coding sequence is TGTGCCAGCAGTTTAATTTCTTCGGGACGGTGGGAGCAGTTCTTC.

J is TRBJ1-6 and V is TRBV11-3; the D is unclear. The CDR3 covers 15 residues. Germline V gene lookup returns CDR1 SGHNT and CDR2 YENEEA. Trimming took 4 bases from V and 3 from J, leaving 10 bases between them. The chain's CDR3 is CASSSGRSYNSPLHF. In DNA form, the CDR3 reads TGTGCCAGCAGCTCCGGACGGAGCTATAATTCACCCCTCCACTTT.

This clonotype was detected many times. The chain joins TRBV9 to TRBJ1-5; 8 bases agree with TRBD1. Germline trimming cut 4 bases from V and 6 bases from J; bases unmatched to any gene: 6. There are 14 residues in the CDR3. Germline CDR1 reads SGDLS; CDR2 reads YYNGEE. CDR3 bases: TGTGCCAGCAGCACGGGACAGGTTGGTCAGCCCCAGCATTTT. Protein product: CASSTGQVGQPQHF. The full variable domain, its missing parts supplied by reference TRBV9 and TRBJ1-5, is DSGVTQTPKHLITATGQRVTLRCSPRSGDLSVYWYQQSLDQGLQFLIQYYNGEERAKGNILERFSAQQFPDLHSELNLSSLELGDSALYFCASSTGQVGQPQHFGDGTRLSIL.

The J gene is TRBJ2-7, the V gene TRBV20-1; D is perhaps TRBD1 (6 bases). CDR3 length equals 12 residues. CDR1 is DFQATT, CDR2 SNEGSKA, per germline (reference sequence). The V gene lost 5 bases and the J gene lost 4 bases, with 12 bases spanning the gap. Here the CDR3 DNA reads TGCAGTGCTCCGGCCAGGGGATACGAGCAGTACTTC. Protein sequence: CSAPARGYEQYF.